This paragraph reports one TCR beta chain. CDR1 and CDR2 from the germline V gene are MGHRA and YSYEKL. This CDR3 spans 13 amino acids. With the 5' RACE reads reprocessed, TCRdb shows one record per CDR3 protein and no DNA. The listing contains 440,000 or so distinct CDR3 sequences. The sample originates from a study of monozygotic twins with inflammatory bowel disease. The receptor comes from a human donor with ulcerative colitis or Crohn's disease, or a healthy co-twin of an affected twin (not recorded which). Sequencing was performed on blood. The gene calls are TRBV4-1 and TRBJ1-1. Here the CDR3 reads CASSQHSNTEAFF.